The present T cell receptor (beta chain) was sequenced within a study of human T cells and chemical hapten exposure. Background on the study: Affected patients, primarily female, had alopecia areata, totalis or universalis. Minor pooled library volume differences mainly drove per-sample TCR yield variation. Findings and limits, study-wide: In comparison with controls, expanded TCRs gave rise to a significantly larger number of large CDR3 similarity clusters. There was no change with DPC sensitization in TCRs above 1 in 1000 frequency.

MiXCR, run by TCRdb on the RACE reads, gives a single entry per CDR3 protein. Of 370,000 or so distinct CDR3 sequences in the sample, more than 4.5% were seen once. This clonotype has ten or more counts. Its cognate antigen is unknown. V was shortened by 7 bases and J by 5 bases, with 18 bases between the two germline ends. This CDR3 is 15 amino acids long. The time point denotes: patch test 1, 2 weeks after DPC sensitization. Noted treatment: therapeutic diphenylcyclopropenone sensitization with weekly scalp DPC. This material consisted of whole blood, taken in connection with sensitization to the hapten diphenylcyclopropenone (DPC). V and J are TRBV12-3 or TRBV12-4 and TRBJ2-1, with D perhaps assigned TRBD1 or TRBD2 (5 bases each). The TCR originated in a woman aged 45-65 years with alopecia areata. Some clones in this sample may be carry-over from other donors' samples. The CDR3, as DNA: TGTGCCAGCACCCTCTCCTGGGACCGCCACAATGAGCAGTTCTTC. It is translated as CASTLSWDRHNEQFF.